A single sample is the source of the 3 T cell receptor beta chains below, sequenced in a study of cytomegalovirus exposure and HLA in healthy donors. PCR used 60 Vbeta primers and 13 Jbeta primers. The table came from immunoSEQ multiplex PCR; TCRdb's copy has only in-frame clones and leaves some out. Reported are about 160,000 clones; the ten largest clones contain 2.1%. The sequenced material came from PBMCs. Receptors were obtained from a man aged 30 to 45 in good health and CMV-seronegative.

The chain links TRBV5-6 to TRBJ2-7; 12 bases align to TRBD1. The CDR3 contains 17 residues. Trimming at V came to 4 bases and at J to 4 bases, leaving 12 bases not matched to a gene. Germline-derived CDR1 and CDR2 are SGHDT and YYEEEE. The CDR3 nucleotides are TGTGCCAGCAGCCTTGTGTGGGGACAGGGGGCGTTATACGAGCAGTACTTC. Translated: CASSLVWGQGALYEQYF.

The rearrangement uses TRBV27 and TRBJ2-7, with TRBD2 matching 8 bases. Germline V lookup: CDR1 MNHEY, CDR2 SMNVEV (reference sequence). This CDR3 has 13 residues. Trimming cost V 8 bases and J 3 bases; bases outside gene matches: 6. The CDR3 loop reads CASLTSADYEQYF. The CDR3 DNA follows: TGTGCCAGCCTGACTAGCGCTGACTACGAGCAGTACTTC.

The CDR3 region has the DNA TGTGCCTGGGATAAGCGGGAAGGAGATACGCAGTATTTT. Encoded protein: CAWDKREGDTQYF. V is TRBV30 and J is TRBJ2-3; 7 bases line up with TRBD2. The V and J ends lost 5 bases and 5 bases, in that order; junction bases with no gene match: 7. CDR3 size: 13 residues. Germline loops: CDR1 GTSNPN, CDR2 SVGIG (reference sequence).